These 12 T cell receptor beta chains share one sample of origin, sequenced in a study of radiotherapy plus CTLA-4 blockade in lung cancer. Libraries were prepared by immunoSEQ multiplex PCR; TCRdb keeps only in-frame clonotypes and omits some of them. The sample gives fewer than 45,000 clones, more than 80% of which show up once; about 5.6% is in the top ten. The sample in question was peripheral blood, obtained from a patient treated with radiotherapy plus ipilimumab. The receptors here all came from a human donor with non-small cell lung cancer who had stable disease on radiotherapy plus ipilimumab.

Here the CDR3 reads CASSFGLGLDMSGANVLTF. The DNA for the CDR3 is TGTGCCAGCAGTTTTGGTTTGGGACTAGATATGTCTGGGGCCAACGTCCTGACTTTC. The gene calls are TRBV28 and TRBJ2-6, with 8 positions matching TRBD2. The CDR3 spans 19 residues. V trimming: 3 bases; J trimming: 1 base; junction bases outside the gene matches: 11. CDR1 is MDHEN and CDR2 is SYDVKM in the germline V gene.

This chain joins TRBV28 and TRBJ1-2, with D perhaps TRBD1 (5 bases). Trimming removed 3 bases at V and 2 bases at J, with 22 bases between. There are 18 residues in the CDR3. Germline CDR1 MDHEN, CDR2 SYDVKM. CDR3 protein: CASSFRGPTGGINYGYTF. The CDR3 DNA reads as TGTGCCAGCAGTTTTAGGGGACCTACGGGGGGGATAAACTATGGCTACACCTTC.

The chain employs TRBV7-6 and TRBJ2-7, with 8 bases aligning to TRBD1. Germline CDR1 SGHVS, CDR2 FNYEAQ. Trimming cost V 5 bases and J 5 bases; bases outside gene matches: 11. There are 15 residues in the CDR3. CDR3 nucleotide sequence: TGTGCCAGCAGCCTAATTGCAGGGGGCGGCGACGAGCAGTACTTC. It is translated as CASSLIAGGGDEQYF.

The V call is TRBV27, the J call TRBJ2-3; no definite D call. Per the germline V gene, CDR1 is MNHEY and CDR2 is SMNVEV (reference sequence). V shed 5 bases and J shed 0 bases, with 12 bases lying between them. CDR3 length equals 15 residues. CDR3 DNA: TGTGCCAGCAGTCCCCAGGTCACTAGCACAGATACGCAGTATTTT. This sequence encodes CASSPQVTSTDTQYF.

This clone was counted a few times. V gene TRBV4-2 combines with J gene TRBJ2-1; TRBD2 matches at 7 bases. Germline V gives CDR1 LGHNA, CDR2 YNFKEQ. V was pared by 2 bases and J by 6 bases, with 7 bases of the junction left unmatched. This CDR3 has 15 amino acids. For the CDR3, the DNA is TGTGCCAGCAGCCAACGGCGGGAGCCCGTCAATGAGCAGTTCTTC. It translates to CASSQRREPVNEQFF.

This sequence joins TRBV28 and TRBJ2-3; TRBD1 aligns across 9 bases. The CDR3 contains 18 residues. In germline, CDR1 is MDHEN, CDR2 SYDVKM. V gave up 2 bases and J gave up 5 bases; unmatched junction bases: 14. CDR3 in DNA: TGTGCCAGCAGTTTACCCATAAGACAGGGGGTCCCCATAGATACGCAGTATTTT. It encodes CASSLPIRQGVPIDTQYF.

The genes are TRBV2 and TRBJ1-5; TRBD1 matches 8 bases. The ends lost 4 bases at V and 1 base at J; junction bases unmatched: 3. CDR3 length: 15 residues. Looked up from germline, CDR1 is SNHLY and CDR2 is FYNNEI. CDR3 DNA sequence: TGTGCCAGCAGTGCAGGGGGCCTGAGCAATCAGCCCCAGCATTTT. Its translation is CASSAGGLSNQPQHF.

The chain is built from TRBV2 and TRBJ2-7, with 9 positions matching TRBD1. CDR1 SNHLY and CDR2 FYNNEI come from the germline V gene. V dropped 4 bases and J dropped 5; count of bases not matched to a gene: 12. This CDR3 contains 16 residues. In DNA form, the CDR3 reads TGTGCCAGCAGTGGGGCCCGACAGGGGGTTTACGACGAGCAGTACTTC. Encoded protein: CASSGARQGVYDEQYF.

The CDR3 DNA follows: TGTGCCAGCAGCCTGAATCCTAGCGGGGGGGGGCTGGATACGCAGTATTTT. Amino acids: CASSLNPSGGGLDTQYF. The rearrangement uses TRBV7-2 and TRBJ2-3; 12 nucleotides match TRBD2. V shed 5 bases and J 6 bases; nucleotides not matched to a gene: 12. The germline V gene encodes CDR1 SGHTA and CDR2 FQGNSA. There are 17 residues in the CDR3.

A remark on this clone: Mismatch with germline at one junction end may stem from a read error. This chain's CDR3 is CASNLGRNEQFF. The CDR3 DNA is TGTGCCAGCAACTTGGGTCGTAATGAGCAGTTCTTC. This chain uses TRBV5-6 with TRBJ2-1; D unresolved. This CDR3 comprises 12 residues. CDR1 SGHDT and CDR2 YYEEEE come from the germline V gene.

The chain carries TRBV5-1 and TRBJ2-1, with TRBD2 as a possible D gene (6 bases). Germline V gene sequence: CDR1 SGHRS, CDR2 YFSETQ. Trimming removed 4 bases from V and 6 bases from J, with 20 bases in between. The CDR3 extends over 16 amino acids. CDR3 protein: CASSATLRDLGNEQFF. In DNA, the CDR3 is TGCGCCAGCAGCGCAACTCTCCGGGACTTGGGCAATGAGCAGTTCTTC.

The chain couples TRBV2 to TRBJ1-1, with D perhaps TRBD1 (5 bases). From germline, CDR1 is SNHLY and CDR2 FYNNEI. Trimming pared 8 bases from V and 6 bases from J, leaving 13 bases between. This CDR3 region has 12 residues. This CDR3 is CASGGLSPEAFF. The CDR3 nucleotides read TGTGCCAGCGGGGGGTTATCTCCTGAAGCTTTCTTT.